A single sample gave rise to the 25 T cell receptor beta chains below, sequenced in a study of T cell responses to AZD1222 COVID-19 vaccine. Here immunoSEQ multiplex PCR was the method, and the copy in TCRdb shows in-frame clones only, minus some. In the table there are 90,000 to 150,000 clones, about 85% of which are singletons. The sequenced sample was peripheral blood, obtained 28 days after the second AZD1222 dose. Source of these receptors: an adult who received the AZD1222 COVID-19 vaccine.

The chain links TRBV11-1 to TRBJ1-2; 11 nucleotides agree with TRBD1. The V gene end was trimmed by 7 bases and the J gene end by 4 bases; junction bases not matched to a gene: 8. This CDR3 has 15 residues. Germline V gives CDR1 SGHAT, CDR2 FQDESV (reference sequence). The CDR3 reads CASTRSGTGGYGYTF. In DNA form, the CDR3 reads TGTGCCAGCACCCGATCCGGGACAGGGGGCTATGGCTACACCTTC.

V usage is TRBV6-5 and J usage is TRBJ1-1; D gene ambiguous. Germline loops: CDR1 MNHEY, CDR2 SVGAGI. Trimming removed 3 bases from V and 4 bases from J, with 9 bases in between. The CDR3 sequence is 13 residues long. CDR3 coding DNA: TGTGCCAGCAGTTATCGGTTTTCCACTGAAGCTTTCTTT. Its translation is CASSYRFSTEAFF.

V is TRBV6-2 or TRBV6-3 and J is TRBJ1-2; D is perhaps TRBD1 (5 bases). CDR1 is MNHEY, CDR2 SVGEGT, per germline. With 5 bases removed from V and 0 bases from J, the gap between germline ends came to 16 bases. This CDR3 contains 16 residues. In nucleotides, the CDR3 is TGTGCCAGCAGTCCAAGGCAGGGCTGGACTAACTATGGCTACACCTTC. Translating gives CASSPRQGWTNYGYTF.

The J gene is TRBJ2-3, the V gene TRBV5-4; tentative D call: TRBD1 (6 bases). The CDR3 totals 15 residues. The germline gives CDR1 SGHNT, CDR2 YYREEE (reference sequence). Between the trimmed V and J ends, which lost 1 base and 4 bases, there was a span of 13 bases. The CDR3 region is CASSLSGRGSDTQYF. CDR3 coding DNA: TGTGCCAGCAGCTTGTCTGGCAGGGGCTCAGATACGCAGTATTTT.

A few counts support this clone. The CDR3 sequence: CASSGGSFFYEQYF. The CDR3 DNA reads as TGTGCCAGCAGCGGAGGGTCATTCTTCTACGAGCAGTACTTC. The V call is TRBV21-1, the J call TRBJ2-7; TRBD2, the table's D call, lacks a check against the DNA. TRBV21-1 is termed a pseudogene. The CDR3 loop spans 14 amino acids.

The gene calls are TRBV5-5 and TRBJ1-2; D is possibly TRBD1 (6 bases). This CDR3 has 16 amino acids. Trimming cost V 0 bases and J 4 bases, with 16 bases left between them. CDR1 and CDR2 from the germline V gene are SGHKS and YYEKEE (reference sequence). CDR3 in DNA: TGTGCCAGCAGCTTGGATCCGGGATTCAGGGGCTATGGCTACACCTTC. Amino acids: CASSLDPGFRGYGYTF.

V gene TRBV5-4 combines with J gene TRBJ2-6; maybe TRBD1 (6 bases). CDR3 length equals 18 residues. CDR1 is SGHNT and CDR2 is YYREEE in the germline V gene (reference sequence). V shed 6 bases and J shed 0 bases, with 19 bases lying between them. CDR3 DNA sequence: TGTGCCAGCATGTCAGGCCAACAGGGTCCCTCTGGGGCCAACGTCCTGACTTTC. It translates to CASMSGQQGPSGANVLTF.

The chain employs TRBV28 and TRBJ1-5; no definite D call. Trimming took 2 bases from V and 7 from J, leaving 12 bases between them. The CDR3 contains 14 residues. CDR1 and CDR2 from the germline V gene are MDHEN and SYDVKM. The CDR3 loop reads CASSLGVVGQPQHF. DNA of the CDR3: TGTGCCAGCAGTTTAGGGGTGGTGGGCCAGCCCCAGCATTTT.

The chain carries TRBV29-1 and TRBJ2-7, with D maybe TRBD1 (5 bases). The CDR3 length is 14 residues. Germline-derived CDR1 and CDR2 are SQVTM and ANQGSEA. V was pared by 4 bases and J by 0 bases, with 13 bases between. CDR3 bases: TGCAGCGTTGTTATCCAGGGAAGCTCCTACGAGCAGTACTTC. This gives the protein CSVVIQGSSYEQYF.

This chain uses TRBV3-1 (or the pseudogene TRBV3-2) with TRBJ1-1; weak D call: TRBD1 (5 bases). The V end lost 7 bases, the J end lost 12 bases, and 30 bases lay between the germline ends. CDR1 LGHDT and CDR2 YNNKEL come from the germline V gene (reference sequence). CDR3 length: 16 amino acids. CDR3 region: CASTPIGEGLVGLTFF. CDR3 in DNA: TGTGCCAGCACCCCGATCGGGGAGGGGCTAGTAGGATTGACTTTCTTT.

This rearrangement joins TRBV11-2 to TRBJ1-4, with TRBD1 matching over 7 bases. V trimming: 5 bases; J trimming: 8 bases; junction bases outside the gene matches: 8. Germline CDR1 reads SGHAT; CDR2 reads FQNNGV. This CDR3 has 14 residues. The CDR3 region is CASSPGQEGEKLFF. The DNA for the CDR3 is TGTGCCAGCAGCCCCGGACAGGAGGGCGAAAAACTGTTTTTT.

This chain joins TRBV5-1 and TRBJ2-3, with unresolved D. The length of the CDR3 is 14 residues. Looked up from germline, CDR1 is SGHRS and CDR2 is YFSETQ. Trimming removed 4 bases at V and 1 base at J, with 10 bases between. The CDR3 DNA sequence: TGCGCCAGCAGCCCTAGTCGTCGCACAGATACGCAGTATTTT. This encodes CASSPSRRTDTQYF.

The rearrangement joins TRBV5-6 to TRBJ2-3; weak D call: TRBD2 (6 bases). Trimming took 1 base from V and 2 from J, leaving 14 bases between them. Germline CDR1 reads SGHDT; CDR2 reads YYEEEE. The CDR3 runs to 16 residues. CDR3 loop: CASSLMSGDLTDTQYF. The CDR3 nucleotides read TGTGCCAGCAGCTTGATGTCGGGGGACCTCACAGATACGCAGTATTTT.

This sequence joins TRBV10-3 and TRBJ2-1, with D possibly called TRBD1 or TRBD2 (6 bases each). This CDR3 contains 15 residues. Germline CDR1 ENHRY, CDR2 SYGVKD. The V end lost 4 bases, the J end lost 9 bases, and 19 bases lay between the germline ends. The DNA for the CDR3 is TGTGCCATCAGTGTTCGGGGGCCCACCCCTAGTGAGCAGTTCTTC. This sequence encodes CAISVRGPTPSEQFF.

This rearrangement joins TRBV7-2 to TRBJ2-1, with D possibly being TRBD1 or TRBD2 (5 bases each). V was cut by 0 bases and J by 0 bases, with 6 bases left in between. The CDR3 extends over 15 amino acids. Per the germline V gene, CDR1 is SGHTA and CDR2 is FQGNSA. The CDR3 bases are TGTGCCAGCAGCTTAGCGGGGACCTCCTACAATGAGCAGTTCTTC. Its translation: CASSLAGTSYNEQFF.

The chain joins TRBV7-9 to TRBJ2-1; tentatively, D is TRBD1 or TRBD2 (6 bases each). Between the trimmed V and J ends, which lost 5 bases and 9 bases, there was a span of 17 bases. The CDR3 has 14 amino acids. Germline V CDR1 and CDR2: SEHNR, FQNEAQ (reference sequence). The CDR3: CASSPRGTGAEQFF. The CDR3 DNA sequence: TGTGCCAGCAGCCCTAGGGGGACGGGGGCTGAGCAGTTCTTC.

This chain joins TRBV5-4 and TRBJ1-4, with TRBD1 matching over 8 bases. The V and J ends lost 0 bases and 5 bases, in that order; junction bases with no gene match: 3. Germline V gene data show CDR1 as SGHNT and CDR2 as YYREEE (reference sequence). This CDR3 has 15 residues. The chain's CDR3 is CASSLGQGTNEKLFF. CDR3 DNA: TGTGCCAGCAGCTTGGGACAGGGGACAAATGAAAAACTGTTTTTT.

The chain carries TRBV5-1 and TRBJ2-3; TRBD2 is a possible D gene (5 bases). Between the trimmed V and J ends, which lost 4 bases and 2 bases, there was a span of 14 bases. The V gene's germline CDR1 is SGHRS and CDR2 YFSETQ. The CDR3 contains 15 residues. In DNA, the CDR3 is TGCGCCAGCAGCAGAAGGGCGGGTCACACAGATACGCAGTATTTT. Amino acid sequence: CASSRRAGHTDTQYF.

V is TRBV19 and J is TRBJ2-1; 7 bases map to TRBD2. CDR1 is LNHDA, CDR2 SQIVND, per germline (reference sequence). The length of the CDR3 is 14 residues. Trimming cost V 5 bases and J 0 bases; bases outside gene matches: 1. CDR3 protein: CASSRGSSYNEQFF. The CDR3 nucleotides read TGTGCCAGTAGTCGCGGGAGCTCCTACAATGAGCAGTTCTTC.

The rearrangement joins TRBV19 to TRBJ1-2, with D possibly TRBD1 on 5 matching bases. The CDR3 covers 16 residues. Trimming removed 3 bases at V and 6 bases at J, with 20 bases between. Per germline, CDR1 LNHDA and CDR2 SQIVND (reference sequence). CDR3 in DNA: TGTGCCAGTAGTATGGAGGGGAGGAGGCCGTCCCATGGCTACACCTTC. As protein: CASSMEGRRPSHGYTF.

V gene TRBV7-2 combines with J gene TRBJ2-5; no firm D call. Germline V gene sequence: CDR1 SGHTA, CDR2 FQGNSA. Trimming removed 5 bases at V and 7 bases at J, with 20 bases between. The CDR3 totals 15 residues. The CDR3 region is CASSRRPAAKGTQYF. The CDR3 region has the DNA TGTGCCAGCAGCCGTCGCCCGGCAGCGAAGGGGACCCAGTACTTC.

The chain's CDR3 is CASSLGGLGQPQHF. The CDR3 DNA sequence: TGTGCCAGCAGTTTGGGGGGGCTGGGACAGCCCCAGCATTTT. The chain has TRBV28 and TRBJ1-5; D may be TRBD1 (6 bases). The CDR3 extends over 14 amino acids. V was clipped by 3 bases and J by 7 bases, with 13 bases between them. CDR1 is MDHEN, CDR2 SYDVKM, per germline.

The chain combines TRBV19 with TRBJ1-1, with D perhaps TRBD1 (5 bases). Deletions cut 3 bases from V and 2 bases from J, with 16 bases between. Germline-derived CDR1 and CDR2 are LNHDA and SQIVND (reference sequence). CDR3 size: 16 residues. The CDR3 DNA sequence: TGTGCCAGTAGTATGTCGACCGGGCAGGGCAACACTGAAGCTTTCTTT. This codes for CASSMSTGQGNTEAFF. The complete variable domain, with remaining parts taken from reference TRBV19 and TRBJ1-1, reads DGGITQSPKYLFRKEGQNVTLSCEQNLNHDAMYWYRQDPGQGLRLIYYSQIVNDFQKGDIAEGYSVSREKKESFPLTVTSAQKNPTAFYLCASSMSTGQGNTEAFFGQGTRLTVV.

The chain is built from TRBV5-4 and TRBJ2-7; D gene uncertain. Germline V gene lookup returns CDR1 SGHNT and CDR2 YYREEE (reference sequence). The CDR3 spans 14 residues. V dropped 1 base and J dropped 0 bases, with 8 bases sitting between them. The CDR3 coding sequence is TGTGCCAGCAGCTTGTACCTAAGCTCCTACGAGCAGTACTTC. This sequence encodes CASSLYLSSYEQYF.

The V call is TRBV9, the J call TRBJ1-1; weak D call: TRBD1 (6 bases). The CDR3 runs to 15 residues. V lost 0 bases, J lost 0 bases, and 9 bases lay in between. CDR1 and CDR2 (germline): SGDLS, YYNGEE. The CDR3 region has the DNA TGTGCCAGCAGCGTAGTAGGGGGTCTGAACACTGAAGCTTTCTTT. As protein: CASSVVGGLNTEAFF.